This TCR beta chain was observed in a study of quantifying T cell responses using KT2 cells (dated by TCRdb to the late 2010s). General notes on the study: RNA was DNase-treated and reverse transcribed with TCR alpha and beta constant-region primers, mostly using SuperScript III. To avoid over-amplification, PCR2 was carried out as a SYBR Green qPCR and halted once a predetermined fluorescence threshold was reached. The efficiency of the T4 ligation step under optimum conditions was estimated to be greater than 8.5%.

CDR1 and CDR2 are read off the germline V gene as SQVTM and ANQGSEA. The CDR3 holds 14 amino acids from the cysteine to the phenylalanine. The CDR3 DNA has 42 bases and is translated from base 1. V was cut back by 7 bases and J by 0 bases, leaving a gap of 15 bases between them. To test the sensitivity and accuracy of the pipeline, known numbers of KT2, a T cell clone whose TCR had already been sequenced, were spiked into unfractionated PBMC. A range of KT2-to-PBMC ratios was generated by mixing KT2 cells with a fixed number of PBMC. Regarding this clonotype: Its specific antigen is unknown. One base away there is no much larger clone; base qualities are not given.

Summary of the overall study and its limitations: KT2 sequences were still detected at the lowest spike-in tested, roughly one KT2 cell per 100,000 PBMC. Counts of KT2 alpha and beta sequences scaled linearly with input KT2 cell number over several orders of magnitude. This TCR sequencing study did not compare the pipeline side by side with other TCR sequencing techniques. Saturation was seen in the detection of KT2 sequences when very high numbers of KT2 cells were spiked in.

Libraries came from UMI-ligation and nested PCR. Using T4 RNA ligase 1, a single-stranded oligonucleotide bearing the Illumina SP2 sequence plus a UMI was ligated onto the 3' end of the cDNA. PCR1 was run for 4 cycles (98 degrees C for 15 s, 69 degrees C for 30 s, 72 degrees C for 40 s), and an equimolar mix of RC1.1 and RC1.2, covering TRBC1 and TRBC2, was used as the beta primer. Starting at PCR2, the TCR alpha and beta chains were handled separately, and sample indices and Illumina adaptors were added. Placed after an 8-base spacer, the UMI was made up of 12 random nucleotides arranged as two hexamers with a spacer between them. Libraries were sequenced on an Illumina MiSeq using v2 2x251 paired-end chemistry, with about a dozen samples typically included per run. PhiX DNA was added at roughly 5-7% to each sequencing library so that diversity was increased. Per the source publication's procedure: bcl2fastq converted raw reads to FASTQ, and Demultiplexor demultiplexed the reads by dual indices. V and J genes were assigned by Decombinator through tag matching that permitted a single base-pair mismatch. Using UMIs, Collapsinator corrected both sequencing errors and the frequency errors that come from PCR heterogeneity. CDR3Translator turned Decombinator identifiers into nucleotide sequence, translated that sequence into amino acids, and pulled out the CDR3 based on C- and N-terminal motifs. Each distinct KT2 TCR was counted as one cluster of KT2 sequences that shared a single unique molecular identifier. The raw public reads went through TCRdb reprocessing: fastp at Q25, MiXCR clone calling, in-frame beta chains kept. Rows matching on CDR3 protein sequence are summarized as one entry with the most common DNA and genes. V and J calls and clone size were set by TCRdb, not the authors. In this sample the table shows around 44,000 distinct CDR3 sequences, about 18% of which occur a single time. The ten largest make up less than 45% of the sample.

Here the chain combines TRBV29-1 and TRBJ1-1, and possibly TRBD1, on 6 matching bases. The sample comprised PBMCs spiked with cells of the T cell clone KT2. The receptor comes from a human donor. The CDR3 has the sequence CSGRDIRMNTEAFF. The DNA sequence reads TGCAGCGGCCGGGACATCAGGATGAACACTGAAGCTTTCTTT.